One and the same sample provided the 22 T cell receptor beta chains below, sequenced in a study of blood T cells in healthy people across ages. Together with a sample-barcoded 5' primer, a J-beta primer mix was included in a second PCR lasting about 6 to 12 cycles. TCRdb re-derived calls from the 5' RACE reads in MiXCR, one entry per CDR3 protein. The sample has 800,000 to 900,000 distinct CDR3 sequences; less than 80% are singletons. The specimen was blood. The receptors were gathered from a man aged 25-40 years in good health.

J is TRBJ2-3 and V is TRBV12-3 or TRBV12-4, with D perhaps TRBD2 (5 bases). The CDR3 contains 13 residues. V lost 8 bases, J lost 0 bases, and 9 bases lay in between. DNA for the CDR3: TGTGCCAGCGTCCGAGGGAGCACAGATACGCAGTATTTT. Protein sequence: CASVRGSTDTQYF.

The sample holds a few counts of this clonotype. This chain uses TRBV12-3 or TRBV12-4 with TRBJ2-1, with 14 bases identical to TRBD2. Trimming cost V 5 bases and J 0 bases; bases outside gene matches: 6. This CDR3 region has 18 residues. The CDR3: CASSTGLAGVSSYNEQFF. In DNA, the CDR3 is TGTGCCAGCAGTACGGGACTAGCGGGGGTGAGCTCCTACAATGAGCAGTTCTTC.

This clonotype was found once. The J gene is TRBJ2-4, the V gene TRBV12-3 or TRBV12-4; D not certain. V was pared by 5 bases and J by 4 bases, with 24 bases between. The CDR3 covers 18 residues. The CDR3 spells CASSARPAPTSRKNIQYF. CDR3 DNA sequence: TGTGCCAGCAGTGCCCGGCCAGCACCCACGTCTCGGAAAAACATTCAGTACTTC.

This chain joins TRBV2 and TRBJ2-1, with 7 bases aligning to TRBD1. Germline V gene sequence: CDR1 SNHLY, CDR2 FYNNEI. V lost 11 bases, J lost 10 bases, and 8 bases stayed unmatched. CDR3 length: 11 amino acids. CDR3 in DNA: TGTGCCGTCGACAGGGCCAAAGAGCAGTTCTTC. Its translation: CAVDRAKEQFF.

In its sample, this clonotype was seen once. The DNA of the CDR3 is TGTGCCAGCAGTTACGTGACAGGGGAGTGGGGCTACACCTTC. Residues: CASSYVTGEWGYTF. The chain uses TRBV6-5 and TRBJ1-2; 8 positions match TRBD1. Germline lookup yields CDR1 MNHEY and CDR2 SVGAGI. V shed 2 bases and J 8 bases; nucleotides not matched to a gene: 7. The CDR3 totals 14 residues.

This clonotype was picked up a small number of times. The CDR3 nucleotides are TGCAGTGCTAGAGAGGACAGGATTTCACAAGAGACCCAGTACTTC. It yields the protein CSAREDRISQETQYF. The V and J genes are TRBV20-1 and TRBJ2-5; 7 nucleotides line up with TRBD1. The CDR3 has 15 residues. The V and J ends lost 0 bases and 2 bases, in that order; junction bases with no gene match: 6. Germline assignment: CDR1 DFQATT and CDR2 SNEGSKA (reference sequence).

The genes are TRBV18 and TRBJ2-5, with TRBD1 matching 7 bases. Germline V gene lookup returns CDR1 KGHSH and CDR2 LQKENI. The CDR3 is 14 residues long. The J segment lost 3 bases and the V segment lost 3 bases, leaving 4 bases of the junction unmatched. The CDR3 coding sequence is TGTGCCAGCTCACCTACAGGGGTGGAAGAGACCCAGTACTTC. Translation gives CASSPTGVEETQYF.

The rearrangement uses TRBV6-5 and TRBJ2-7, with TRBD2 identical over 10 bases. Germline CDR1 is MNHEY and CDR2 is SVGAGI. The CDR3 is 15 residues long. V was clipped by 7 bases and J by 5 bases; unmatched bases: 11. CDR3 bases: TGTGCCAGCAAGGGTAGGACTAGCGGACGGGACGAGCAGTACTTC. It codes for CASKGRTSGRDEQYF.

The chain combines TRBV30 with TRBJ2-1; D is perhaps TRBD1 (5 bases). Judging by the DNA end, TRBJ2-7 fits better; the J call may be wrong. In germline, CDR1 is GTSNPN, CDR2 SVGIG (reference sequence). The CDR3 is 13 residues long. CDR3 coding DNA: TGTGCCTGGAGTGAGGGGTTAAGCAACGAGCAGTACTTC. Translating gives CAWSEGLSNEQYF.

The gene calls are TRBV29-1 and TRBJ2-5, with 7 bases aligning to TRBD2. V dropped 6 bases and J dropped 0; count of bases not matched to a gene: 10. CDR3 size: 15 residues. The germline CDR1 and CDR2 sequences are SQVTM and ANQGSEA. The CDR3 bases are TGCAGCGTGGTCCCTAGCGGAGACTACCAAGAGACCCAGTACTTC. It encodes CSVVPSGDYQETQYF.

This clonotype appeared many times. The rearrangement joins TRBV7-2 to TRBJ1-1; TRBD1 might be the D (6 bases). The CDR3 has 15 residues. The germline V gene encodes CDR1 SGHTA and CDR2 FQGNSA. V shed 3 bases and J shed 0 bases, with 11 bases lying between them. CDR3 loop: CASSFWGTMNTEAFF. CDR3 DNA sequence: TGTGCCAGCAGCTTCTGGGGGACAATGAACACTGAAGCTTTCTTT.

CDR3 sequence: CASSIQGNQPQHF. The CDR3 nucleotides read TGTGCCAGCAGCATACAGGGGAATCAGCCCCAGCATTTT. The rearrangement links TRBV7-2 to TRBJ1-5; 7 bases agree with TRBD1. This CDR3 has 13 residues. V lost 5 bases to trimming and J lost 4 bases; unmatched junction nucleotides: 2. Germline V gene data show CDR1 as SGHTA and CDR2 as FQGNSA.

This chain links TRBV7-3 with TRBJ1-2, with TRBD1 as a possible D gene (6 bases). This CDR3 comprises 12 residues. Trimming removed 5 bases from V and 8 bases from J, with 12 bases in between. CDR1 is SGHTA and CDR2 is FQGTGA in the germline V gene. The CDR3 reads CASSGGVGGYTF. The CDR3, as DNA: TGTGCCAGCAGCGGGGGCGTAGGCGGCTACACCTTC.

V gene TRBV14 combines with J gene TRBJ1-2; D is uncertain. The CDR3 contains 16 residues. CDR1 is SGHDN and CDR2 is FVKESK in the germline V gene. V gave up 0 bases and J gave up 0 bases, with 11 bases separating them. This chain's CDR3 is CASSQDSRGSNYGYTF. The CDR3 DNA reads TGTGCCAGCAGCCAAGACAGTCGGGGTTCTAACTATGGCTACACCTTC.

The sample holds a few counts of this clonotype. The chain combines TRBV18 with TRBJ1-6, with D maybe TRBD1 (6 bases). CDR1 KGHSH and CDR2 LQKENI come from the germline V gene. The V and J ends lost 3 bases and 7 bases respectively, with 16 bases between them. The CDR3 is 16 amino acids. The CDR3 DNA is TGTGCCAGCTCACCTTCGACCTCAGGGGCGAATTCACCCCTCCACTTT. Translation gives CASSPSTSGANSPLHF.

This clonotype has more than one count but fewer than ten. V usage is TRBV13 and J usage is TRBJ2-1; D is unclear. Trimming removed 5 bases from V and 3 bases from J, with 14 bases in between. CDR1 PRHDT and CDR2 FYEKMQ come from the germline V gene (reference sequence). This CDR3 is 15 amino acids long. CDR3 DNA: TGTGCCAGCAGCCGTGCCCCCAAGGTCTACAATGAGCAGTTCTTC. Translation gives CASSRAPKVYNEQFF. The full variable domain, completed using reference TRBV13 and TRBJ2-1, is AAGVIQSPRHLIKEKRETATLKCYPIPRHDTVYWYQQGPGQDPQFLISFYEKMQSDKGSIPDRFSAQQFSDYHSELNMSSLELGDSALYFCASSRAPKVYNEQFFGPGTRLTVL.

CDR3 sequence (DNA): TGTGCCAGCAGCGCCACAGGGGGCGCCTCTAGGGGCTACACCTTC. Its protein product is CASSATGGASRGYTF. The chain employs TRBV7-2 and TRBJ1-2; TRBD1 aligns across 9 bases. CDR3 length: 15 amino acids. With V trimmed by 5 bases and J by 8 bases, 12 bases remained unmatched. CDR1 and CDR2 from the germline V gene are SGHTA and FQGNSA.

In its sample, this clonotype was seen a few times. The chain employs TRBV2 and TRBJ2-7; D not certain. This CDR3 region has 11 residues. V lost 3 bases to trimming and J lost 6 bases, with 6 bases between them. Germline V gene lookup returns CDR1 SNHLY and CDR2 FYNNEI. The CDR3 DNA reads TGTGCCAGCAGTGACCCGGGCGAGCAGTACTTC. This translates into CASSDPGEQYF.

The rearrangement joins TRBV15 to TRBJ2-1; D gene uncertain. Trimming took 4 bases from V and 6 from J, leaving 16 bases between them. This CDR3 region has 15 residues. Germline V gene lookup returns CDR1 LNHNV and CDR2 YYDKDF (reference sequence). The CDR3 spells CATSTDTRAANEQFF. In DNA form, the CDR3 reads TGTGCCACCAGCACAGATACCCGGGCCGCCAATGAGCAGTTCTTC.

The chain has TRBV12-3 or TRBV12-4 and TRBJ2-1; 7 nucleotides align to TRBD1. The CDR3 spans 14 residues. V shed 7 bases and J 6 bases; nucleotides not matched to a gene: 9. Here the CDR3 reads CASTLRQGGNEQFF. The DNA of the CDR3 is TGTGCCAGCACCCTAAGACAGGGCGGCAATGAGCAGTTCTTC.

This clonotype was seen only a few times. CDR3 amino acids: CASRRGVLNEQYF. CDR3 coding DNA: TGTGCCAGCAGGCGGGGGGTACTCAACGAGCAGTACTTC. This rearrangement joins TRBV28 to TRBJ2-7; 8 nucleotides align to TRBD2. The germline V gene encodes CDR1 MDHEN and CDR2 SYDVKM. V was clipped by 6 bases and J by 5 bases; unmatched bases: 6. This CDR3 has 13 residues.

The V gene is TRBV9, the J gene TRBJ2-4; 7 bases line up with TRBD2. The J call is in doubt because the DNA end fits TRBJ2-7 better. Germline V gene data show CDR1 as SGDLS and CDR2 as YYNGEE. The CDR3 spans 14 residues. The CDR3 is CASSSGLVDYEQYF. The CDR3 nucleotides read TGTGCCAGCAGCTCCGGACTAGTAGACTACGAGCAGTACTTC.